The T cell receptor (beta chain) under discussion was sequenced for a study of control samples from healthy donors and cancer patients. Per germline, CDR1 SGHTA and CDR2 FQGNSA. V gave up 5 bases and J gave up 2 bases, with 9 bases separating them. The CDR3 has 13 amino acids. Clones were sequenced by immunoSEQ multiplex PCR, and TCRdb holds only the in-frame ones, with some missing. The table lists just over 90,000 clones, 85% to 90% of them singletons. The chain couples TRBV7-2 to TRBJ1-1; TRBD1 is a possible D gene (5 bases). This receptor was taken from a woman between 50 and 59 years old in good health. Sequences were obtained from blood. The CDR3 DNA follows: TGTGCCAGCAGCAAACAGGAAAACACTGAAGCTTTCTTT. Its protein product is CASSKQENTEAFF.